These 15 T cell receptor beta chains came from one sample sequenced in a study of blood T cell repertoires in COVID-19. Method: immunoSEQ multiplex PCR; TCRdb's copy keeps in-frame clones and lacks some. The sample consists of some 51,000 clones, about nine tenths of them appearing once. The sample comprised peripheral blood. The receptors shown here come from a human donor with active COVID-19. The donor label of this sample is uncertain.

This chain connects TRBV19 to TRBJ2-1, with TRBD2 matching over 10 bases. V trimming: 7 bases; J trimming: 0 bases; junction bases outside the gene matches: 3. The CDR3 length is 15 residues. Germline assignment: CDR1 LNHDA and CDR2 SQIVND (reference sequence). CDR3 in amino acids: CASNPSGSSYNEQFF. CDR3 DNA: TGTGCCAGTAATCCTAGCGGGAGCTCCTACAATGAGCAGTTCTTC. The full variable domain, its missing parts supplied by reference TRBV19 and TRBJ2-1, is DGGITQSPKYLFRKEGQNVTLSCEQNLNHDAMYWYRQDPGQGLRLIYYSQIVNDFQKGDIAEGYSVSREKKESFPLTVTSAQKNPTAFYLCASNPSGSSYNEQFFGPGTRLTVL.

The V gene is TRBV12-3 or TRBV12-4, the J gene TRBJ2-5; weak D call: TRBD1 (6 bases). The V end lost 6 bases, the J end lost 4 bases, and 12 bases lay between the germline ends. There are 13 residues in the CDR3. CDR3 nucleotide sequence: TGTGCCAGCAGACAGGGTAATGGAGAGACCCAGTACTTC. This gives the protein CASRQGNGETQYF.

DNA of the CDR3: TGCGCCAGCAGCTTGACGGTTGGGACAGGGGACACTGAAGCTTTCTTT. It is translated as CASSLTVGTGDTEAFF. V and J are TRBV5-1 and TRBJ1-1, with TRBD1 identical over 10 bases. Germline CDR1 reads SGHRS; CDR2 reads YFSETQ. This CDR3 has 16 amino acids. Trimming took 1 base from V and 3 from J; bases not matched to a gene: 6.

V gene TRBV12-3 or TRBV12-4 combines with J gene TRBJ1-5; D ambiguous. The CDR3 is 13 amino acids. The V and J ends lost 10 bases and 4 bases respectively, with 14 bases between them. The CDR3 DNA reads as TGTGCCACCCAGGCCCGGTCAAATCAGCCCCAGCATTTT. Its translation: CATQARSNQPQHF.

The genes are TRBV30 and TRBJ2-3, with 8 bases aligning to TRBD2. CDR3 size: 16 residues. J was trimmed by 1 base and V by 1 base; bases with no gene match: 7. Germline values: CDR1 GTSNPN, CDR2 SVGIG (reference sequence). CDR3 sequence: CAWSGVAGSRTDTQYF. DNA of the CDR3: TGTGCCTGGAGTGGAGTAGCGGGATCCCGCACAGATACGCAGTATTTT. Looking up the rest from reference TRBV30 and TRBJ2-3 gives the full variable domain: SQTIHQWPATLVQPVGSPLSLECTVEGTSNPNLYWYRQAAGRGLQLLFYSVGIGQISSEVPQNLSASRPQDRQFILSSKKLLLSDSGFYLCAWSGVAGSRTDTQYFGPGTRLTVL.

The genes are TRBV6-6 and TRBJ1-2, with TRBD1 as a possible D gene (6 bases). The germline V gene encodes CDR1 MNHNY and CDR2 SVGAGI (reference sequence). V dropped 5 bases and J dropped 0 bases, with 22 bases sitting between them. The CDR3 extends over 18 amino acids. The CDR3 DNA reads TGTGCCAGCAGTCACCTCCGACAGGAATTACGAGCTAACTATGGCTACACCTTC. Its translation: CASSHLRQELRANYGYTF.

V and J are TRBV15 and TRBJ2-2; 7 positions agree with TRBD1. There are 15 residues in the CDR3. Germline assignment: CDR1 LNHNV and CDR2 YYDKDF (reference sequence). The V gene end was trimmed by 5 bases and the J gene end by 5 bases; junction bases not matched to a gene: 8. The CDR3 nucleotides are TGTGCCACCAGCTACCGACAGGGTCGGACCGGGGAGCTGTTTTTT. The encoded protein is CATSYRQGRTGELFF.

The rearrangement joins TRBV7-2 to TRBJ2-1; the match to TRBD2 covers 11 bases. The trim removed 0 bases at V and 0 bases at J, leaving 4 bases unmatched. Germline CDR1 SGHTA, CDR2 FQGNSA. This CDR3 is 18 amino acids long. DNA of the CDR3: TGTGCCAGCAGCTTAGCTGCTAGCGGGGGGAGCTCCTACAATGAGCAGTTCTTC. Its translation is CASSLAASGGSSYNEQFF.

This clone was seen only a few times. The CDR3 loop reads CASSPAPEQPQHF. CDR3 DNA: TGCGCCAGCAGCCCCGCCCCAGAACAGCCCCAGCATTTT. J is TRBJ1-5 and V is TRBV5-1; D is uncertain. V was clipped by 4 bases and J by 7 bases, with 12 bases between them. The CDR3 has 13 amino acids. Germline V gene lookup returns CDR1 SGHRS and CDR2 YFSETQ. The entire variable domain, with the rest obtained from reference TRBV5-1 and TRBJ1-5, is as follows: KAGVTQTPRYLIKTRGQQVTLSCSPISGHRSVSWYQQTPGQGLQFLFEYFSETQRNKGNFPGRFSGRQFSNSRSEMNVSTLELGDSALYLCASSPAPEQPQHFGDGTRLSIL.

The chain recombines TRBV29-1 with TRBJ1-2; D is ambiguous. The V end lost 1 base, the J end lost 11 bases, and 5 bases lay between the germline ends. CDR3 length: 9 residues. Germline CDR1 SQVTM, CDR2 ANQGSEA. The CDR3 spells CSVEGGYTF. CDR3 coding DNA: TGCAGCGTTGAAGGCGGGTACACCTTC.

This chain uses TRBV20-1 with TRBJ2-5, with TRBD2 matching 12 bases. V dropped 3 bases and J dropped 4; count of bases not matched to a gene: 6. From germline, CDR1 is DFQATT and CDR2 SNEGSKA (reference sequence). The CDR3 has 15 residues. CDR3 in DNA: TGCAGTGCTAGTGCAGGGACTAGCGGGTCAGAGACCCAGTACTTC. Protein: CSASAGTSGSETQYF.

The genes are TRBV13 and TRBJ2-1, with D uncertain. Germline V gene lookup returns CDR1 PRHDT and CDR2 FYEKMQ (reference sequence). The CDR3 loop spans 13 amino acids. With 5 bases removed from V and 9 bases from J, the gap between germline ends came to 14 bases. In nucleotides, the CDR3 is TGTGCCAGCAGCCCAATAGCTCCCGGTGAGCAGTTCTTC. Translating it yields CASSPIAPGEQFF.

The chain links TRBV10-1 to TRBJ2-7; no reliable D call. In germline, CDR1 is WNHNN, CDR2 SYGVQD (reference sequence). The length of the CDR3 is 12 residues. The ends were cut back, 2 bases at V and 4 bases at J, with 6 bases in the middle. Written as DNA, the CDR3 is TGCGCCAGCAGTGAGGACATTTACGAGCAGTACTTC. It is translated as CASSEDIYEQYF.

This sequence joins TRBV27 and TRBJ1-4, with D perhaps matching TRBD1 (5 bases). The CDR3 contains 16 residues. V lost 6 bases and J lost 8, with 22 bases in between. Germline V gives CDR1 MNHEY, CDR2 SMNVEV (reference sequence). CDR3 in amino acids: CASSPFPSAGGEKLFF. The DNA of the CDR3 is TGTGCCAGCAGCCCCTTCCCAAGTGCGGGGGGGGAAAAACTGTTTTTT.

CDR3 nucleotide sequence: TGTGCCAGCAGCTTAAGGGACACTCACGAGCAGTACTTC. Its protein is CASSLRDTHEQYF. J is TRBJ2-7 and V is TRBV11-3; a possible D gene is TRBD1 (6 bases). This CDR3 is built from 13 residues. Germline V CDR1 and CDR2: SGHNT, YENEEA. The V end was cut by 2 bases, the J end by 5 bases, with 10 bases between.